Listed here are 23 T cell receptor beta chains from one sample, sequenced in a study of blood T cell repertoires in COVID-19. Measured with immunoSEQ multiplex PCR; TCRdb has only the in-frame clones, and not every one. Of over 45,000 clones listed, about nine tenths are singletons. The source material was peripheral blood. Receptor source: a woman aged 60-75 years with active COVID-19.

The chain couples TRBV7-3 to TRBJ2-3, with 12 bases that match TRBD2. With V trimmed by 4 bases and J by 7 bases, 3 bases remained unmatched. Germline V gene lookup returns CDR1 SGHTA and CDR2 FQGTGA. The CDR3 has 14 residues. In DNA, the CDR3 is TGTGCCAGCAGCTCTAGCGGGGGGGCGAATACGCAGTATTTT. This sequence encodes CASSSSGGANTQYF.

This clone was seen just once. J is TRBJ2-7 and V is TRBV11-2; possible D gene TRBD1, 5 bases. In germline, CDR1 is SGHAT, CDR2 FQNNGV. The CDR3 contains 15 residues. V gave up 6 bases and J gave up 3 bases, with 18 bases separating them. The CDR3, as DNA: TGTGCCAGCAGTTTAACGTCGACAGCAAACTACGAGCAGTACTTC. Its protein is CASSLTSTANYEQYF.

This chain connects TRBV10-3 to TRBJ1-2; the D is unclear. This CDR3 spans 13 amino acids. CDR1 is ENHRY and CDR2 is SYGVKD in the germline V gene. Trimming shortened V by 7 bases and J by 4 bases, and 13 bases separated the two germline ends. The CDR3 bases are TGTGCCATCACGAGGGAAAGCGGCTATGGCTACACCTTC. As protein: CAITRESGYGYTF.

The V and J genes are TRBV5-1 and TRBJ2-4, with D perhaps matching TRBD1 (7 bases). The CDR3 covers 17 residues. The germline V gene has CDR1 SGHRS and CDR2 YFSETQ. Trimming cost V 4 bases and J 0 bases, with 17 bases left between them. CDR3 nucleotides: TGCGCCAGCAGCCGGGACAGTCACGGGGGAGCCAAAAACATTCAGTACTTC. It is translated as CASSRDSHGGAKNIQYF.

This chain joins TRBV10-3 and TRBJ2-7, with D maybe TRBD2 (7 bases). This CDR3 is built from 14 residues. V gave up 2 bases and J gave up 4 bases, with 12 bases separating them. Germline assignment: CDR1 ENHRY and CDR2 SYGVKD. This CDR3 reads CAISELGGGYEQYF. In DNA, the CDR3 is TGTGCCATCAGTGAGCTAGGGGGGGGGTACGAGCAGTACTTC.

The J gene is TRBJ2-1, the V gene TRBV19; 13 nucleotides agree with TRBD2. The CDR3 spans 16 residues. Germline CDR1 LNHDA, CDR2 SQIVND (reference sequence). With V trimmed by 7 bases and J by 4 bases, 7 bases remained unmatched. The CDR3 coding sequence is TGTGCCAGTATGGGGACTAGCGGGGCCCTTTACAATGAGCAGTTCTTC. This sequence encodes CASMGTSGALYNEQFF.

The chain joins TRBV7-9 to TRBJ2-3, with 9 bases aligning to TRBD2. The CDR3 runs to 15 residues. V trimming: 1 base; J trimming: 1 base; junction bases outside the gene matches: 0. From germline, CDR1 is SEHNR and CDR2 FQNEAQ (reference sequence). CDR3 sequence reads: CASSLGLAGTDTQYF. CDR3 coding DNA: TGTGCCAGCAGCTTAGGACTAGCGGGCACAGATACGCAGTATTTT.

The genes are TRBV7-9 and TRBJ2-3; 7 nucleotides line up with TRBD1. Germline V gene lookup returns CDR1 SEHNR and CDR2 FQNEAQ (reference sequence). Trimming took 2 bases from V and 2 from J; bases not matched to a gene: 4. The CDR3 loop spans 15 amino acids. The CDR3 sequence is CASSLRRGPTDTQYF. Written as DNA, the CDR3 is TGTGCCAGCAGCTTAAGAAGGGGGCCCACAGATACGCAGTATTTT. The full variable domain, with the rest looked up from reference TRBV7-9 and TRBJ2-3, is DTGVSQNPRHKITKRGQNVTFRCDPISEHNRLYWYRQTLGQGPEFLTYFQNEAQLEKSRLLSDRFSAERPKGSFSTLEIQRTEQGDSAMYLCASSLRRGPTDTQYFGPGTRLTVL.

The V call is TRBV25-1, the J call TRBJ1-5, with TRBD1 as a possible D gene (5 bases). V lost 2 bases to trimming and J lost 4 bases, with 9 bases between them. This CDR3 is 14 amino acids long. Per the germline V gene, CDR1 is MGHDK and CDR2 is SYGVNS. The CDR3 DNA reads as TGTGCCAGCAGTGAAACAGGCTTTAATCAGCCCCAGCATTTT. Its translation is CASSETGFNQPQHF.

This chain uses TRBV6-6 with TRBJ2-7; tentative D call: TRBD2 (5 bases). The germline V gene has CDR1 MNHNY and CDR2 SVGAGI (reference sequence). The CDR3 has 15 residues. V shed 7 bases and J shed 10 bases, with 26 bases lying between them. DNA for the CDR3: TGTGCCAGCACCTCAACGGGGTTGCTGGACTTCTTACAGTACTTC. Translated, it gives CASTSTGLLDFLQYF.

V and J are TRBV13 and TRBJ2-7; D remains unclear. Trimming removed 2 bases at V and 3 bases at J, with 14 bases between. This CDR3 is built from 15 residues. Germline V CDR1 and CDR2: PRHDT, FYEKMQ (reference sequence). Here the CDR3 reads CASSLSTPHHYEQYF. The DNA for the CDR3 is TGTGCCAGCAGCTTATCTACTCCCCACCACTACGAGCAGTACTTC.

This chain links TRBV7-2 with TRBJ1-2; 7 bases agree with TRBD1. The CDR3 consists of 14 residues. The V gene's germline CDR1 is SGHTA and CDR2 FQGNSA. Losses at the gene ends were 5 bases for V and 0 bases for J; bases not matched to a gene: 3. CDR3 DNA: TGTGCCAGCAGCCTACAGGGGCCTAACTATGGCTACACCTTC. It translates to CASSLQGPNYGYTF.

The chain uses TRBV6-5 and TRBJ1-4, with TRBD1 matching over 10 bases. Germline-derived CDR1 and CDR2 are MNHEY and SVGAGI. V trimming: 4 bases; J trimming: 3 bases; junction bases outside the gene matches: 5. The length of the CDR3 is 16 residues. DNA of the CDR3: TGTGCCAGCAGTTCCCCCGGGACAGGGGCTAATGAAAAACTGTTTTTT. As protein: CASSSPGTGANEKLFF.

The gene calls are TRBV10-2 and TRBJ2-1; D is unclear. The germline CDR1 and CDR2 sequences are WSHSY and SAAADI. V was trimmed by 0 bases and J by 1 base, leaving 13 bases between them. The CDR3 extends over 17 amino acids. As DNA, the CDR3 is TGCGCCAGCAGTGAGTCGTCGTCGGTCCCTTCCTACAATGAGCAGTTCTTC. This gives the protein CASSESSSVPSYNEQFF.

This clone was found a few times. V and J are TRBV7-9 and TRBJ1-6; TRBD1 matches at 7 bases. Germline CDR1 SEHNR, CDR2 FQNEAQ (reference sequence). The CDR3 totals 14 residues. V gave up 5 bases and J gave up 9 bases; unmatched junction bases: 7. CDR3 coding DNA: TGTGCCAGCAGCGAAGACAGGGTGGCTTCACCCCTCCACTTT. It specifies CASSEDRVASPLHF. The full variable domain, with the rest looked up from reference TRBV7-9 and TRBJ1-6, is DTGVSQNPRHKITKRGQNVTFRCDPISEHNRLYWYRQTLGQGPEFLTYFQNEAQLEKSRLLSDRFSAERPKGSFSTLEIQRTEQGDSAMYLCASSEDRVASPLHFGNGTRLTVT.

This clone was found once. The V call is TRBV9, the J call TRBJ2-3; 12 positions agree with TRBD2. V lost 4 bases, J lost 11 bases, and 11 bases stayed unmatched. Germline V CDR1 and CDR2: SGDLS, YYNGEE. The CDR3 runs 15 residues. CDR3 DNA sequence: TGTGCCAGCAGCTCGACTAGCGGGAGACCGCATGGGCAGTATTTT. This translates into CASSSTSGRPHGQYF.

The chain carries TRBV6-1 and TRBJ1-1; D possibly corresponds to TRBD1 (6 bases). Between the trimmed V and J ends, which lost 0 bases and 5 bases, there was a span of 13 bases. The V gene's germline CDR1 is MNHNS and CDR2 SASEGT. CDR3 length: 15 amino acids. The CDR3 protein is CASSEAARQGTEAFF. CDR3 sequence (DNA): TGTGCCAGCAGTGAAGCGGCAAGGCAGGGGACTGAAGCTTTCTTT.

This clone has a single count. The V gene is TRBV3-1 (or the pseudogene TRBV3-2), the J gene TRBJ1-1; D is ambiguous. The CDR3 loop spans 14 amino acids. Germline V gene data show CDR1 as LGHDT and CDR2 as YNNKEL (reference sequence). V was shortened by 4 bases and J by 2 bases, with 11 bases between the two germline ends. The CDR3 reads CASSLTGGNTEAFF. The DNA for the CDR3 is TGTGCCAGCAGCCTCACTGGAGGAAACACTGAAGCTTTCTTT.

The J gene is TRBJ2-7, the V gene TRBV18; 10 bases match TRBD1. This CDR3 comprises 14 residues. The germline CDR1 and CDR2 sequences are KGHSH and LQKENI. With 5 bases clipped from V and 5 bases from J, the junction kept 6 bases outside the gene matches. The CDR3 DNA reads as TGTGCCAGCTCATCGACAGGGGGCGAGGACGAGCAGTACTTC. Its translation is CASSSTGGEDEQYF.

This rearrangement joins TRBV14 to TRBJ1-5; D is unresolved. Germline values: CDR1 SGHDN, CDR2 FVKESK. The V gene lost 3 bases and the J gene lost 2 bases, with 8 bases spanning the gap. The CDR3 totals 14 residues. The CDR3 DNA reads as TGTGCCAGCAGCCAGGCAGGTGGCAATCAGCCCCAGCATTTT. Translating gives CASSQAGGNQPQHF.

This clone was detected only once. CDR3 in DNA: TGTGCCAGCCTAGGGACTAGCGGGGCTGGCACAGATACGCAGTATTTT. Protein product: CASLGTSGAGTDTQYF. The chain links TRBV3-1 (or the pseudogene TRBV3-2) to TRBJ2-3; 13 positions match TRBD2. There are 16 residues in the CDR3. Germline V gives CDR1 LGHDT, CDR2 YNNKEL (reference sequence). V trimming: 8 bases; J trimming: 1 base; junction bases outside the gene matches: 6.

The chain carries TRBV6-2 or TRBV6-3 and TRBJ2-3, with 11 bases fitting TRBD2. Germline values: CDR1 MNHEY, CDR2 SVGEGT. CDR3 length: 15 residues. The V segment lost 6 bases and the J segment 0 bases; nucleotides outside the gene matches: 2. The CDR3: CASRPSGGSTDTQYF. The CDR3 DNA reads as TGTGCCAGCAGACCTAGCGGGGGGAGCACAGATACGCAGTATTTT.

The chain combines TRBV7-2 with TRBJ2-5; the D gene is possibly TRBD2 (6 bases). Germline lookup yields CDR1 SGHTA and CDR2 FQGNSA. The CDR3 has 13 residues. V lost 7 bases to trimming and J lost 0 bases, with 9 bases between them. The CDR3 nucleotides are TGTGCCAGCAACCGGGACTACCAAGAGACCCAGTACTTC. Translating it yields CASNRDYQETQYF.